This T cell receptor beta chain was documented in a study of T cells in localized non-small cell lung cancer. As to this clone: What it binds is unknown.

The study's findings and limits: Appearance in adjacent lung was seen for a median about 60 of the top 100 tumor clones. Uninvolved adjacent lung showed higher T cell clonality than tumor.

Using immunoSEQ multiplex PCR, the repertoire was profiled, and TCRdb retains in-frame clones only, with some absent. The sample lists approximately 34,000 clones, 85% to 95% occurring once. This CDR3 comprises 16 residues. The chain is built from TRBV1 and TRBJ2-1; no DNA check was done on the table's D call, TRBD2. TRBV1 is given as a pseudogene. This specimen consisted of peripheral blood, obtained before any cancer treatment. This sequence was found in a female donor at least 60 years old with stage I lung adenocarcinoma. The CDR3 DNA is TGCACCAGCAACGGGCGACTAGCCTTGACTTACAATGAGCAGTTCTTC. It is translated as CTSNGRLALTYNEQFF.